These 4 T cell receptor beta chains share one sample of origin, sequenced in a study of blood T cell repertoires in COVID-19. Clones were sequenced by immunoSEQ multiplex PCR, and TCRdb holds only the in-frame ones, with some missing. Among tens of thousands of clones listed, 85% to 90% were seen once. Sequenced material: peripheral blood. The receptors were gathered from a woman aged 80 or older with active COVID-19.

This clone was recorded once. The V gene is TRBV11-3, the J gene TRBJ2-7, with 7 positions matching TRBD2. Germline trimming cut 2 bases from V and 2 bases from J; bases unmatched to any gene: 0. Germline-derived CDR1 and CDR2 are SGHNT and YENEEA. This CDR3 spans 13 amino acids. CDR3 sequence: CASSLSGTYEQYF. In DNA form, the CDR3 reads TGTGCCAGCAGCTTAAGCGGGACCTACGAGCAGTACTTC.

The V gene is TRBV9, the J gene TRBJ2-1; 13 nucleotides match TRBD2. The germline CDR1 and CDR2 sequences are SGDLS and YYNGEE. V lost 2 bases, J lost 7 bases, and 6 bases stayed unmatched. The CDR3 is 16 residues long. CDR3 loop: CASSVPGLAGYNEQFF. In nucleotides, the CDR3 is TGTGCCAGCAGCGTCCCGGGACTAGCGGGATATAATGAGCAGTTCTTC.

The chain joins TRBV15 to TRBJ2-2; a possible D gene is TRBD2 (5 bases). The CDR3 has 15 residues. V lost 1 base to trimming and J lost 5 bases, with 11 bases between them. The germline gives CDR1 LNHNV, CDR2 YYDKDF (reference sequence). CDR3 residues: CATSRALGNTGELFF. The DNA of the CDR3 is TGTGCCACCAGCAGAGCCCTCGGGAATACCGGGGAGCTGTTTTTT. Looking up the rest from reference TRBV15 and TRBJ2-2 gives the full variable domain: DAMVIQNPRYQVTQFGKPVTLSCSQTLNHNVMYWYQQKSSQAPKLLFHYYDKDFNNEADTPDNFQSRRPNTSFCFLDIRSPGLGDTAMYLCATSRALGNTGELFFGEGSRLTVL.

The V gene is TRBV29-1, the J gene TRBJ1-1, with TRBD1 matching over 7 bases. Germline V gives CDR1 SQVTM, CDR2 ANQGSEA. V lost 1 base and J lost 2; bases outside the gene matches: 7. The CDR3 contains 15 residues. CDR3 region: CSVEARGTGNTEAFF. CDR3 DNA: TGCAGCGTTGAAGCCAGGGGGACGGGAAACACTGAAGCTTTCTTT.